This is a list of T cell receptor beta chains from one sample in a study of T cells in Graves' hyperthyroidism and ophthalmopathy. Via MiXCR, TCRdb re-called the multiplex PCR reads, giving one row per CDR3 protein. Found here are hundreds of thousands of distinct CDR3 sequences, around 15% of them singletons; the top ten hold 18%. The material sequenced was blood. Receptor source: a woman under 30 with Graves' hyperthyroidism. CDR3s include the opening cysteine and the closing phenylalanine or tryptophan. The order of the fields is J gene, D gene, V gene, clone size, CDR3 protein, CDR3 DNA. D genes are given only for firm matches. Not all rows give a size; the values are once, few, many and, for expanded clones, a class.

>TRBJ2-7|.|TRBV6-1|many
CASSEAGGLGQYF
TGTGCCAGCAGTGAAGCGGGGGGATTGGGGCAGTACTTC
>TRBJ2-3|.|TRBV10-3|.
CAIQARRDTTDTQYF
TGTGCCATACAGGCACGCCGGGACACCACAGATACGCAGTATTTT
>TRBJ2-3|TRBD2|TRBV3-1|once
CASSQHHRREQGDTQYF
TGTGCCAGCAGCCAACATCACCGGCGGGAGCAGGGAGATACGCAGTATTTT
>TRBJ2-1|.|TRBV6-1|.
CASSSSVNEQFF
TGTGCCAGCAGTTCTAGCGTGAATGAGCAGTTCTTC
>TRBJ2-5|TRBD1|TRBV14|few
CASSQQGGEGTQYF
TGTGCCAGCAGCCAACAAGGGGGCGAAGGGACCCAGTACTTC
>TRBJ2-3|TRBD2|TRBV29-1|many
CSVVPAGLNTQYF
TGCAGCGTTGTCCCAGCGGGATTAAATACGCAGTATTTT
>TRBJ2-1|.|TRBV6-5|few
CASSPMGNEQFF
TGTGCCAGCAGTCCGATGGGGAATGAGCAGTTCTTC
>TRBJ2-3|.|TRBV2|many
CASSVQGPDTQYF
TGTGCCAGCAGTGTTCAGGGCCCAGATACGCAGTATTTT
>TRBJ1-2|.|TRBV27|.
CASSGRTDGYSYTF
TGTGCCAGCAGTGGCAGGACGGATGGCTATAGCTACACCTTC
>TRBJ2-7|TRBD1|TRBV12-3/TRBV12-4|many
CASSRNGGQNEQYF
TGTGCCAGCAGTCGTAATGGGGGACAGAACGAGCAGTACTTC
>TRBJ2-5|.|TRBV29-1|.
CSVEPSNQETQYF
TGCAGCGTTGAACCTAGTAACCAAGAGACCCAGTACTTC
>TRBJ1-5|.|TRBV18|.
CASSPPGGHGNQPLHF
TGTGCCAGCTCACCACCGGGAGGGCACGGCAATCAGCCCCTGCATTTT
>TRBJ2-7|.|TRBV27|few
CASSLLGLDHEQYF
TGTGCCAGCAGTTTATTGGGGCTTGACCACGAGCAGTACTTC
>TRBJ2-1|TRBD2|TRBV12-3/TRBV12-4|many
CASSTSGSYNEQFF
TGTGCCAGCAGTACTAGCGGATCCTACAATGAGCAGTTCTTC
>TRBJ1-1|.|TRBV7-3|many
CASSLTGTPTSEAFF
TGTGCCAGCAGCTTGACCGGGACACCCACTAGTGAAGCTTTCTTT
>TRBJ2-5|.|TRBV6-2/TRBV6-3|many
CASSRRQLQETQYF
TGTGCCAGCAGTCGACGACAGCTCCAAGAGACCCAGTACTTC
>TRBJ1-4|.|TRBV18|.
CASSKGPNEKLFF
TGTGCCAGCTCAAAGGGACCCAATGAAAAACTGTTTTTT
>TRBJ1-6|.|TRBV20-1|few
CSARSHTGLANSPLHF
TGCAGTGCTAGATCCCATACAGGGCTTGCAAATTCACCCCTCCACTTT
>TRBJ2-1|TRBD2|TRBV6-2/TRBV6-3|few
CASSYSRIQTGLAGVNEQFF
TGTGCCAGCAGTTACTCGAGGATCCAGACGGGACTAGCGGGAGTCAATGAGCAGTTCTTC
>TRBJ2-1|TRBD1|TRBV7-8|many
CASRLMTGNYNEQFF
TGTGCCAGCAGGTTAATGACAGGGAACTACAATGAGCAGTTCTTC
>TRBJ2-7|.|TRBV11-2|few
CASSLSQTGGVYEQYF
TGTGCCAGCAGCTTATCCCAAACGGGGGGCGTTTACGAGCAGTACTTC
>TRBJ2-1|TRBD2|TRBV18|few
CASSPPSREGEQFF
TGTGCCAGCTCACCACCGAGTAGGGAGGGTGAGCAGTTCTTC
>TRBJ1-5|TRBD1|TRBV6-1|many
CASSRIQGAGQPQHF
TGTGCCAGCAGTCGAATCCAGGGGGCCGGACAGCCCCAGCATTTT
>TRBJ2-1|TRBD2|TRBV11-2|few
CASSSARASGRDLYEQFF
TGTGCCAGCAGCTCGGCGAGGGCTAGCGGGAGGGATTTGTATGAGCAGTTCTTC
>TRBJ1-4|TRBD1|TRBV11-2|many
CASSSIRGRFNEKLFF
TGTGCCAGCAGCTCAATCAGGGGGCGGTTTAATGAAAAACTGTTTTTT
>TRBJ2-1|TRBD1|TRBV28|many
CASSSGTGDYNEQFF
TGTGCCAGCAGTTCCGGGACAGGGGACTACAATGAGCAGTTCTTC
>TRBJ2-7|TRBD2|TRBV3-1|few
CASSPRGEIPYEQYF
TGTGCCAGCAGCCCGCGGGGGGAAATACCCTACGAGCAGTACTTC
>TRBJ1-4|TRBD1|TRBV18|.
CASSPWGQATNEKLFF
TGTGCCAGCTCACCATGGGGACAGGCAACTAATGAAAAACTGTTTTTT
>TRBJ2-7|TRBD2|TRBV20-1|.
CSATSDSYEQYF
TGCAGTGCCACTAGCGACTCCTACGAGCAGTACTTC
>TRBJ2-7|.|TRBV29-1|.
CSVEPSARGSDEQYF
TGCAGCGTTGAACCAAGCGCTAGGGGCTCGGACGAGCAGTACTTC
>TRBJ2-1|TRBD2|TRBV20-1|many
CSAETSGDNEQFF
TGCAGTGCTGAGACTAGCGGGGACAATGAGCAGTTCTTC
>TRBJ1-1|TRBD1|TRBV12-3/TRBV12-4|many
CASSSLGTGSEAFF
TGTGCCAGCAGTTCGCTCGGGACAGGGTCTGAAGCTTTCTTT
>TRBJ2-7|.|TRBV2|many
CASSEAGQGYEQYF
TGTGCCAGCAGTGAAGCCGGACAAGGTTACGAGCAGTACTTC
>TRBJ1-1|.|TRBV3-1|many
CASSQEYRYTEAFF
TGTGCCAGCAGCCAAGAATACAGGTACACTGAAGCTTTCTTT
>TRBJ2-5|.|TRBV7-6|many
CASSLSTEETQYF
TGTGCCAGCAGCTTAAGTACTGAGGAGACCCAGTACTTC